This T cell receptor (beta chain) was recorded in a study of cytomegalovirus exposure and HLA in healthy donors (dated by TCRdb to 2015 to 2018). Concerning the study at large: The 650 to 750 repertoires of the first cohort and the 110 or so validation repertoires were produced on the same platform, according to a later analysis. The study was designed to test whether signatures of past pathogen exposure could be identified by cataloging public T cell receptors. Besides the first cohort of roughly 700 subjects, a separate validation cohort made up of 95 to 150 different subjects was used. To predict cytomegalovirus infection status, the study brought together high-throughput TCR immunosequencing, statistical association of individual TCRs with disease status, and machine learning. Results the study describes overall, beyond this receptor: Of the cluster scores, approximately 94% were above 0 in a later analysis, which found that TCRs clustered in the first cohort also tended to co-occur in the approximately 110 validation repertoires. It was suggested by the authors that the approach could potentially be generalized to other disease states and immunological phenotypes. The classifier was reported to diagnose cytomegalovirus status with high specificity and sensitivity in both the original cohort and the validation cohort. The validation cohort had no HLA typing available for a later analysis, so co-occurrence within that cohort was assessed over all 110 or so repertoires. In the study, some 180 TCR beta chains were listed as associated with cytomegalovirus. In vitro tests confirmed that a few of the cytomegalovirus-associated TCR beta chains recognize cytomegalovirus antigens. While some public TCRs were present in many individuals, most TCR sequences turned up only very rarely across donors.

As to this clone: Its antigen has not been determined. No much larger clone is present one base from it, and per-base qualities are unavailable.

Donors formed part of the validation cohort, which comprised 120 subjects and was distinct from the first cohort of 550 to 850 subjects. Library preparation was by the immunoSEQ multiplex PCR assay. The study's processing was this. A statistical classification framework was built to diagnose cytomegalovirus status from the catalog of TCR beta chain sequences. Drawn from immuneACCESS, this table holds only the in-frame rearrangements with V and J called that TCRdb kept. Clones are partly lost; checked studies trace under half to an unresolved V gene and leave the rest unexplained. V and J calls and clone size are given by that table; D and trimming were obtained from the DNA. In all, the sample holds fewer than 120,000 clones, and 85% to 90% of those were seen once. The ten largest account for roughly 1.4% of the sample. V is cut by 3 bases and J by 6 bases, and the space between the germline ends is 15 bases. The CDR3 contains 14 residues, cysteine and phenylalanine counted. Solely the CDR3 DNA is kept, with 42 bases framed from the first base. The germline V gene supplies CDR1 SGHAT and CDR2 FQNNGV.

The specimen sequenced was PBMCs. This chain joins TRBV11-2 to TRBJ2-7; the best D guess is TRBD1, with 6 bases matching. The clonotype comes from a woman between 25 and 40 years old in good health and CMV-seropositive. The nucleotide sequence is given as TGTGCCAGCAGCTTGGGGACAAACGGTGGCGAGCAGTACTTC. This encodes CASSLGTNGGEQYF.